This entry describes one T cell receptor beta chain. These data originate in a study of blood T cell repertoires in COVID-19. The ends were cut back, 1 base at V and 9 bases at J, with 13 bases in the middle. Germline values: CDR1 SNHLY, CDR2 FYNNEI. This CDR3 spans 14 amino acids. In the authors' methods: It was from reference gene primer amplification that nucleated cell counts were estimated. Generated by immunoSEQ multiplex PCR, the TCRdb table keeps only in-frame clones and is missing some. The DNA gave D and trimming, while V, J and clone size come from that table. The sample carries a few hundred thousand clones, around nine tenths recorded once.

Sequences were obtained from peripheral blood. The sequence derives from a human donor in a cohort sampled during active COVID-19. The V gene is TRBV2, the J gene TRBJ1-3; D remains unclear. CDR3 DNA sequence: TGTGCCAGCAGTGAAGGAGAGTCCTCTCTCACCATATATTTT. Residues: CASSEGESSLTIYF. The whole variable domain, filled in from reference TRBV2 and TRBJ1-3, reads EPEVTQTPSHQVTQMGQEVILRCVPISNHLYFYWYRQILGQKVEFLVSFYNNEISEKSEIFDDQFSVERPDGSNFTLKIRSTKLEDSAMYFCASSEGESSLTIYFGEGSWLTVV.